This T cell receptor beta chain was recovered during a study of CD8+CD57+ T cells in acquired aplastic anemia (dated by TCRdb to the late 2010s). With regard to the full study: A mean of approximately 3 ug of DNA, ranging from roughly 0.19 to 27.4 ug, was extracted from sorted CD4+ and CD8+ cells. CD8+CD57+ expansion was defined as frequency above the mean frequency observed in healthy subjects.

Broader findings and caveats from the paper: No significant difference in CD8+ Simpson's diversity was found between patients and healthy controls (P=0.060). Roughly 30 CD8+ CDR3 sequences were found to be shared between patients and controls, but these sequences appeared to be highly expressed in patients and within the immunodominant clones of the patients.

Patients chosen for sequencing had shown expansion of CD8+CD57+ cells by flow cytometry. Every patient had severe acquired aplastic anemia, diagnosed using the International Study of Aplastic Anemia and Agranulocytosis and Camitta criteria. No therapy had been received by the patients at the time of blood sampling. In the study, sorted CD4+ and CD8+ blood T cells from patients with severe aplastic anemia and from healthy subjects underwent deep sequencing of TCR repertoires. Patients were enrolled under clinicaltrials.gov protocols 00001620, 01623167, 00001397, 00071045, 00081523 and 00961064 in the USA. Ficoll-Paque density gradient centrifugation was used to isolate peripheral blood mononuclear cells. CD4+ and CD8+ T cells were sorted by FACS or magnetic beads before DNA extraction. This clonotype was counted at least ten times. There is no known antigen for this receptor. No base-level quality is on record; no much larger clone is a single base apart.

Reading from cysteine to phenylalanine, the CDR3 counts 17 amino acids. CDR3 DNA is the only sequence kept; it has 51 bases, read in frame from the first base. Trimming leaves V shorter by 5 bases and J shorter by 0 bases, with the junction holding 5 bases beyond the gene matches. The germline V gene yields SGHAT for CDR1 and FQNNGV for CDR2. Profiling of TCR beta VDJ combinations and CDR3 sequences used genomic DNA as the template. An Illumina HiSeq 2000 was the platform used for TCR repertoire sequencing. Per the source publication's procedure: Repertoire assessment relied on Simpson's diversity index, CDR3 size and DJ length profiles, and TRBV/TRBJ rearrangement plots. The most abundant DNA sequence in the deep sequencing data was defined as the immunodominant clone. CDR3 amino acid sequences were checked for sharing between subjects and were compared against published repertoires and the VDJdb database. TCRdb reworked the public reads: Q25 trimming with fastp, MiXCR clone assembly, productive beta chains retained. Duplicate CDR3 protein sequences are folded into a single record with the most common DNA and genes. Clone size and V and J calls follow TCRdb, not the original study. The sample records roughly 190,000 distinct CDR3 sequences, around half of which are singletons. The top ten clones comprise over 7.5% of the sample.

The material sequenced was sorted CD4+, CD8+, or CD8+CD57+ T cells (not recorded which) from PBMCs. This TCR was sampled from a human donor with aplastic anemia. This chain joins TRBV11-2 to TRBJ1-6, and TRBD1 matches 9 of the central bases. The nucleotide sequence reads as follows: TGTGCCAGCAGCCCCGGGACAGGGAGCTCCTATAATTCACCCCTCCACTTT. Translated, this gives CASSPGTGSSYNSPLHF.